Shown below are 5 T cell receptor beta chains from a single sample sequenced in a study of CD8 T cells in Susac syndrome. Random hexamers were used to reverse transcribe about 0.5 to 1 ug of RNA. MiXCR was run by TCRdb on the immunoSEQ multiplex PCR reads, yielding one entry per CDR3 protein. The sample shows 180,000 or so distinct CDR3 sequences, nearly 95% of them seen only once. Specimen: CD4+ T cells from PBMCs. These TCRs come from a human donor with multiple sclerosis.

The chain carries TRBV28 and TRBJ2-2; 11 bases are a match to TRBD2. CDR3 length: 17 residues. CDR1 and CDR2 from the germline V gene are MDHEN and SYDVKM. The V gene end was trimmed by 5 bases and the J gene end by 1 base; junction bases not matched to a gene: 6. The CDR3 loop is CASSTLTSGVNTGELFF. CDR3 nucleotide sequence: TGTGCCAGCAGTACGTTGACTAGCGGGGTGAACACCGGGGAGCTGTTTTTT.

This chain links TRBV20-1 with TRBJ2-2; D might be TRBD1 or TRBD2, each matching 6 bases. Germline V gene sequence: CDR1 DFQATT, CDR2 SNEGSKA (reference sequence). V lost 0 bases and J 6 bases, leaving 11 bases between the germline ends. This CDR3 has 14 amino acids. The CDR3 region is CSARDDRRAGELFF. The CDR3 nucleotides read TGCAGTGCTAGAGATGACAGGAGGGCCGGGGAGCTGTTTTTT.

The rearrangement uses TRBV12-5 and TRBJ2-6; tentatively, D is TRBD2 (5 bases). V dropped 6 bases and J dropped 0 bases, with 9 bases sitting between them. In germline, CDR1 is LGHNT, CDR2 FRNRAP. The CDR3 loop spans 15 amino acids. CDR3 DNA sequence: TGTGCTAGTGGCCTCGGGATCTCTGGGGCCAACGTCCTGACTTTC. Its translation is CASGLGISGANVLTF.

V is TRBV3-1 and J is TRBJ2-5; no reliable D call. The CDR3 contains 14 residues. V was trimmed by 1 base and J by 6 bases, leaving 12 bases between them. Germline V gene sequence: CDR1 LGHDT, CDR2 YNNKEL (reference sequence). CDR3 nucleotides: TGTGCCAGCAGCCAAGGGCTACTAATGAAGACCCAGTACTTC. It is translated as CASSQGLLMKTQYF.

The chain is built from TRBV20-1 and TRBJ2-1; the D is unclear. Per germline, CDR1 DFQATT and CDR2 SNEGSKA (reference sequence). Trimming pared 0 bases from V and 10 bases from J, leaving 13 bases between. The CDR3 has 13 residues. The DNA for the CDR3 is TGCAGTGCTAGAGAAAGGCCCGTCGGGGAGCAGTTCTTC. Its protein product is CSARERPVGEQFF.